The entry below gives a single T cell receptor beta chain sequence along with its context. Its matching antigen is unknown. The sample comes from a study of beta chain features in type 1 diabetes. Study results and limitations: Researchers reported that naive, central memory and Treg TCRB repertoires appeared more similar in patients than in healthy donors. Type 1 diabetes patients had TCRB CDR3s that were shorter (moderately but significantly so) in all four CD4+ subsets. Cells that show high TCR expression could be over-represented by cDNA sequencing.

Investigators reverse transcribed all isolated RNA, so they sequenced expressed TCRB transcripts. Sequencing was performed with immunoSEQ multiplex PCR; in TCRdb, only in-frame clones are kept and a portion is missing. Of over 600,000 clones in the sample, around 12% were seen once. The specimen sequenced was naive CD4+ T cells from blood. This clonotype was sampled from a man aged 25-45 years with type 1 diabetes.

The CDR3 DNA reads as TGTGCCTGGAACCCAGGAAACACCATATATTTT. Its protein is CAWNPGNTIYF. The V and J genes are TRBV30 and TRBJ1-3; D unresolved. The CDR3 runs 11 residues. V lost 4 bases, J lost 4 bases, and 5 bases lay in between. Looked up from germline, CDR1 is GTSNPN and CDR2 is SVGIG (reference sequence). The whole variable domain, filled in from reference TRBV30 and TRBJ1-3, reads SQTIHQWPATLVQPVGSPLSLECTVEGTSNPNLYWYRQAAGRGLQLLFYSVGIGQISSEVPQNLSASRPQDRQFILSSKKLLLSDSGFYLCAWNPGNTIYFGEGSWLTVV.